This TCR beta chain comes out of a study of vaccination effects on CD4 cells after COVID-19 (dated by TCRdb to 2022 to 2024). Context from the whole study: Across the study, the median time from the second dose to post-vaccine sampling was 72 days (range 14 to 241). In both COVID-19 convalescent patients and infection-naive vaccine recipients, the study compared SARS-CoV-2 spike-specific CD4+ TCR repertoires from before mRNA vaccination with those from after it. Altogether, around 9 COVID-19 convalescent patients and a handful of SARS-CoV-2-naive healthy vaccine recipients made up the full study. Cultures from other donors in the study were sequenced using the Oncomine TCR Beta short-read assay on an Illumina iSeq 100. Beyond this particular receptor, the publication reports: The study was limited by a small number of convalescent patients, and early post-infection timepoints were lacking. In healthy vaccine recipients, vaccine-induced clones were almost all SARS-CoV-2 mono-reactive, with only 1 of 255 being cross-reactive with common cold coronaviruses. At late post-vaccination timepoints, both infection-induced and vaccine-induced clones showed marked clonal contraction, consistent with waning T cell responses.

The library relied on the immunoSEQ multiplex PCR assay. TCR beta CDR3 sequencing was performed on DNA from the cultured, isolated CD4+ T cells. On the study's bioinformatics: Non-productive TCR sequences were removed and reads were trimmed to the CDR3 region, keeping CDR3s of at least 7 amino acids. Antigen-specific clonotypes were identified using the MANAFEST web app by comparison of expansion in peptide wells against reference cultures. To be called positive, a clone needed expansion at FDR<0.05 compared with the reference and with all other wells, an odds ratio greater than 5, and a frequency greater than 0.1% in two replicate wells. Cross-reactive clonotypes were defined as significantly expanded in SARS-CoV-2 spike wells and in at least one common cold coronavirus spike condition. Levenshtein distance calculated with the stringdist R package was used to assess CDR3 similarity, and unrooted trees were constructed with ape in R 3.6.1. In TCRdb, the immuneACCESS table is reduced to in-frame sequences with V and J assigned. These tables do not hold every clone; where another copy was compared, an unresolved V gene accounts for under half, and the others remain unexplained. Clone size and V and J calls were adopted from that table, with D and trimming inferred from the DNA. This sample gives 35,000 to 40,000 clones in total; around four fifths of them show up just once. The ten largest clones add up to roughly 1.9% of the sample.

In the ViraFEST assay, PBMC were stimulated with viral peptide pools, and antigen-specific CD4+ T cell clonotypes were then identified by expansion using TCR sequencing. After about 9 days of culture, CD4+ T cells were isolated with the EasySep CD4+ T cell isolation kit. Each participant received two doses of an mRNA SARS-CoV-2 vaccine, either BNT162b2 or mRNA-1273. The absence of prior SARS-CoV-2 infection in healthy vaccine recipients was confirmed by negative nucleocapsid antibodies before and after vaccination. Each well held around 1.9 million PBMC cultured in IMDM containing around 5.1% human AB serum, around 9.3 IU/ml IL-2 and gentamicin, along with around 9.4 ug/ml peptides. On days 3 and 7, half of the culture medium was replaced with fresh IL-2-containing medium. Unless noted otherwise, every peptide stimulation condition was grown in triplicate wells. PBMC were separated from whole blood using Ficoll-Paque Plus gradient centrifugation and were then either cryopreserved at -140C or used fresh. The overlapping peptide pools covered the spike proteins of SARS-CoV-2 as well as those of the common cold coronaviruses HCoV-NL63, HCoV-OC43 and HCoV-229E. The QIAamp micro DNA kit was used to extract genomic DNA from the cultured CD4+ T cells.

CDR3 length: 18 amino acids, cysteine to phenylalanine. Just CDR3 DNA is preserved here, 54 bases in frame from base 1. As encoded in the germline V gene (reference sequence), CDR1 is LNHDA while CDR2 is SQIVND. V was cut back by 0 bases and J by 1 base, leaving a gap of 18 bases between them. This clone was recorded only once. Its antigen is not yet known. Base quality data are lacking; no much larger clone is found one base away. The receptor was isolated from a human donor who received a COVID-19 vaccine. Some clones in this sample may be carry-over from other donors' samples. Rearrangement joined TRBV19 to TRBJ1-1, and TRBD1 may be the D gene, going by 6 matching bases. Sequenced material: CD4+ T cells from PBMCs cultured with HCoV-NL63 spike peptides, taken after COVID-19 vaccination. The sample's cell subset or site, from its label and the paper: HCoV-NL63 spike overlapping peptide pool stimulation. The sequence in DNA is TGTGCCAGTAGTATAGACCCTACAGGGCCTAAATCGAACACTGAAGCTTTCTTT. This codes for CASSIDPTGPKSNTEAFF.